The source of this T cell receptor (beta chain) is a study of control samples from healthy donors and cancer patients. Sequencing was performed with immunoSEQ multiplex PCR; in TCRdb, only in-frame clones are kept and a portion is missing. The sample carries approximately 90,000 clones, around 85% recorded once. This CDR3 contains 16 residues. CDR1 is SGDLS, CDR2 YYNGEE, per germline. V was cut by 1 base and J by 3 bases, with 14 bases left in between. The TCR comes from a man aged 30 to 45 in good health. Sequencing was done on a sample of blood. The J gene is TRBJ1-3, the V gene TRBV9; no reliable D call. The CDR3 sequence: CASSVSGPGGGNTIYF. CDR3 DNA: TGTGCCAGCAGCGTATCGGGTCCCGGAGGTGGAAACACCATATATTTT.